Listed here is a single T cell receptor (beta chain). The data were produced by immunoSEQ multiplex PCR, yet TCRdb's version contains in-frame clones alone and is incomplete. The sample holds 2 million or so clones, 85% to 95% seen once. This entry is derived from a study of shared clonotypes between healthy human individuals. Recent vaccinations or acute infections were absent in the healthy HIV-negative adult donors. This CDR3 has 15 amino acids. Germline-derived CDR1 and CDR2 are SGHVS and FQNEAQ. Deletions cut 0 bases from V and 2 bases from J, with 10 bases between. The V gene is TRBV7-8, the J gene TRBJ1-2; D is uncertain. The TCR originated in a man aged 18 to 30 in good health. The sample taken for sequencing was naive CD4+ T cells sorted from blood. Subset: CD45RA+ positively selected. The CDR3 sequence is CASSLALGANYGYTF. The CDR3 bases are TGTGCCAGCAGCTTAGCGTTGGGAGCCAACTATGGCTACACCTTC.